This TCR beta chain came from a study of blood T cell repertoires in COVID-19. Clones were sequenced by immunoSEQ multiplex PCR, and TCRdb holds only the in-frame ones, with some missing. The table shows about 420,000 clones, with roughly 90% occurring only once. This CDR3 region has 12 residues. Germline lookup yields CDR1 DFQATT and CDR2 SNEGSKA (reference sequence). The germline V and J ends were trimmed by 3 bases and 2 bases, with 7 bases remaining between them. The rearrangement links TRBV20-1 to TRBJ1-2; D is undetermined. The TCR originated in a man aged 18 to 30 with COVID-19, enrolled during active disease. The sample consisted of peripheral blood. The CDR3 reads CSASGRNYGYTF. The CDR3 DNA follows: TGCAGTGCTAGTGGGCGGAACTATGGCTACACCTTC.